This T cell receptor (beta chain) was documented in a study of response to subunit inactivated influenza vaccine. General study points: Authors suggested that a seasonal influenza vaccination recruits few new T cells each time.

TCRdb itself ran the RT-PCR reads through MiXCR, one entry per CDR3 protein. The sample has about 830,000 distinct CDR3 sequences, about 18% seen once; the top ten hold about a tenth. CDR1 is SGDLS, CDR2 YYNGEE, per germline. The CDR3 runs 17 residues. V was trimmed by 0 bases and J by 3 bases, leaving 18 bases between them. This clonotype occurred a few times. Its specificity is unknown. The chain is built from TRBV9 and TRBJ1-2; D unresolved. The input for sequencing was PBMCs from blood, taken around 5 days after vaccination. The sequence came from a man aged 45-60 years who received an inactivated influenza vaccine. The CDR3 DNA reads as TGTGCCAGCAGCGTAGCGTCAAGGGTTCGGATAGACTATGGCTACACCTTC. Translated: CASSVASRVRIDYGYTF.